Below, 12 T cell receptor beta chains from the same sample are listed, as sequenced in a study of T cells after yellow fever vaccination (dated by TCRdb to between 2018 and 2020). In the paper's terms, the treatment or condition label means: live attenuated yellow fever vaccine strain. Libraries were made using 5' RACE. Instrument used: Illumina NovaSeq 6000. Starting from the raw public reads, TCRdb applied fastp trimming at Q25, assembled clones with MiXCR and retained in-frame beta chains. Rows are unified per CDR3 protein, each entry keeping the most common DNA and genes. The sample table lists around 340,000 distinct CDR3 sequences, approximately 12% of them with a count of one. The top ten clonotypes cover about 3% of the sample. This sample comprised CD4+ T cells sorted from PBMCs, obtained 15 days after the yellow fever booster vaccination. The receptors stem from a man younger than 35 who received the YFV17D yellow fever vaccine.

CDR3 coding DNA: TGTGCCAGCAGCTCCGGACAGGGTGGGGAGCAGTACGTC. It yields the protein CASSSGQGGEQYV. J is TRBJ2-7 and V is TRBV7-8; TRBD1 aligns across 8 bases. The CDR3 spans 13 residues. The V gene end was trimmed by 4 bases and the J gene end by 7 bases; junction bases not matched to a gene: 6. CDR1 and CDR2 from the germline V gene are SGHVS and FQNEAQ.

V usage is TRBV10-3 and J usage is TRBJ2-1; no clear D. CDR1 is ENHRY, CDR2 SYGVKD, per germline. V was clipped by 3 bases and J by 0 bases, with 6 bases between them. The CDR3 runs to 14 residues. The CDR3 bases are TGTGCCATCAGTGAACCCAGCTCCTACAATGAGCAGTTCTTC. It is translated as CAISEPSSYNEQFF.

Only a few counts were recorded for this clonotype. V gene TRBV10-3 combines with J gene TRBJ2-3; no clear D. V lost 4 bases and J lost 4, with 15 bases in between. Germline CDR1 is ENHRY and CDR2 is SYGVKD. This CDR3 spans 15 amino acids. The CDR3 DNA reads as TGTGCCATCAGTGCCCGGGTCACCGGTTCAGATACGCAGTATTTT. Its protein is CAISARVTGSDTQYF.

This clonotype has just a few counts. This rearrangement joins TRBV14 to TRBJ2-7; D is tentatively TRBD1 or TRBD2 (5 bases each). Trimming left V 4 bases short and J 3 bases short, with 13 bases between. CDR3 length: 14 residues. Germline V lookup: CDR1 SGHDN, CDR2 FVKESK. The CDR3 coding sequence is TGTGCCAGCAGCCCGAAGAGAGGGGACTACGAGCAGTACTTC. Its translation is CASSPKRGDYEQYF.

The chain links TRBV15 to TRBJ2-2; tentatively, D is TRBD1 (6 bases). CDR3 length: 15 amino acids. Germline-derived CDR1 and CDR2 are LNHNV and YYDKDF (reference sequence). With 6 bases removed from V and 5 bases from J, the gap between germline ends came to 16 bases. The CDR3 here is CATSKTGGKTGELFF. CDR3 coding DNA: TGTGCCACCAGTAAGACAGGAGGAAAAACCGGGGAGCTGTTTTTT.

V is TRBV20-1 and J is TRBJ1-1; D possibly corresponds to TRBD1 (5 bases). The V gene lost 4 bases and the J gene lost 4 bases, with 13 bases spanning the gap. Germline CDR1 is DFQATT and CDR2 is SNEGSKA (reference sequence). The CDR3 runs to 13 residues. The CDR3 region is CSATNTGPTEAFF. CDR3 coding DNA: TGCAGTGCTACCAACACGGGGCCCACTGAAGCTTTCTTT.

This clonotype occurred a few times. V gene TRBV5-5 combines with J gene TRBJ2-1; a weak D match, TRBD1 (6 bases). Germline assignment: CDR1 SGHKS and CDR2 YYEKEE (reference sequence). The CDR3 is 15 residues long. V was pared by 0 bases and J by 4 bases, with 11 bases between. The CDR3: CASSLAPGQYNEQFF. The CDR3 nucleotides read TGTGCCAGCAGCTTGGCCCCCGGACAGTACAATGAGCAGTTCTTC.

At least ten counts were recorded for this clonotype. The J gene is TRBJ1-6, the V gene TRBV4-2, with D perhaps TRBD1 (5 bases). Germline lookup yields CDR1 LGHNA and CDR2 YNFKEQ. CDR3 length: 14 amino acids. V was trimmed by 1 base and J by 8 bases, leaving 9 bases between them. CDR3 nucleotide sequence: TGTGCCAGCAGCCAAGTCACGGGGGATTCACCCCTCCACTTT. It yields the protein CASSQVTGDSPLHF.

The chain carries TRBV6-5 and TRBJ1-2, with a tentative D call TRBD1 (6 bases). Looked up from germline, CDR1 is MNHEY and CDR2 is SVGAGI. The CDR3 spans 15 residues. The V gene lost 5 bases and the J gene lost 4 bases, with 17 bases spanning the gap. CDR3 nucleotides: TGTGCCAGCAGTCTACGGCATGGACAGCCCTATGGCTACACCTTC. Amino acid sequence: CASSLRHGQPYGYTF.

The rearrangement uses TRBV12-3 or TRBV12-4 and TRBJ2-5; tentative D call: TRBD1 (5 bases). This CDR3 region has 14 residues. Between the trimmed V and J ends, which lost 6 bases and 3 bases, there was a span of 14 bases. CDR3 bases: TGTGCCAGCAGCTCCGAGGCAGGGAAAGAGACCCAGTACTTC. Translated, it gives CASSSEAGKETQYF.

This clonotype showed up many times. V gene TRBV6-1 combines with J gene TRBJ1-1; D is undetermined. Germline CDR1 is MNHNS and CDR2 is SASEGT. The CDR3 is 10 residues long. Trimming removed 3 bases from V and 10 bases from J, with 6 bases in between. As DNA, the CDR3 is TGTGCCAGCAGTGACAGACTAGCTTTCTTT. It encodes CASSDRLAFF.

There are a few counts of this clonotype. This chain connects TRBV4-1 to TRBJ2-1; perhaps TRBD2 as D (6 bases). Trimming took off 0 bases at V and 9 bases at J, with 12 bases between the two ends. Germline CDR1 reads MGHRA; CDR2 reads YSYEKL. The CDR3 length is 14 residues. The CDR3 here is CASSQDGEESEQFF. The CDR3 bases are TGCGCCAGCAGCCAAGATGGGGAGGAAAGTGAGCAGTTCTTC.